This is a list of T cell receptor beta chains from one sample in a study of T cell clones after liver transplantation. Repertoires were generated with immunoSEQ multiplex PCR, while TCRdb's copy carries only in-frame clones and drops some. The sample includes around 120,000 clones, about nine tenths of them seen just once. The starting material was CD4+ T cells from blood, obtained 12 months after liver transplant. All receptors come from a human patient who received a liver transplant. The graft donor may have given rise to some T cells. The CDR3 runs from the conserved cysteine through the conserved F or W. Fields, in order: clone size, V gene, J gene, D gene, CDR3 protein, CDR3 DNA. A D gene is named only where the DNA matches it firmly. A row's size may be missing; if present it is once, few, many or a size class.

NA	TRBV10-1	TRBJ2-4	TRBD2	CASSETGLAGGKAKNIQYF	TGCGCCAGCAGTGAGACCGGACTAGCGGGAGGTAAAGCCAAAAACATTCAGTACTTC
once	TRBV4-3	TRBJ2-1	TRBD1	CASSQGEGQGARNEQFF	TGCGCCAGCAGCCAAGGCGAAGGACAGGGGGCGCGGAATGAGCAGTTCTTC
once	TRBV7-3	TRBJ2-7	NA	CASSWTEGYEQYF	TGTGCCAGCAGCTGGACCGAGGGCTACGAGCAGTACTTC
NA	TRBV9	TRBJ2-3	NA	CASSESTDTQYF	TGTGCCAGCAGCGAGTCCACAGATACGCAGTATTTT
NA	TRBV7-2	TRBJ2-2	NA	CASSPGGPGELFF	TGTGCCAGCAGCCCTGGAGGCCCCGGGGAGCTGTTTTTT
NA	TRBV11-3	TRBJ2-7	NA	CASSRAVRPYEQYF	TGTGCCAGCAGTAGAGCGGTACGTCCCTACGAGCAGTACTTC
NA	TRBV9	TRBJ2-1	NA	CASSVASSGYNEQFF	TGTGCCAGCAGCGTAGCCTCCTCGGGCTACAATGAGCAGTTCTTC
NA	TRBV19	TRBJ1-3	TRBD1	CASSIGDRGSGNTIYF	TGTGCCAGTAGTATCGGGGACAGAGGCTCTGGAAACACCATATATTTT
NA	TRBV5-1	TRBJ2-7	TRBD2	CASSSPSGGQGYEQYF	TGCGCCAGCAGCTCCCCTAGCGGGGGCCAGGGATACGAGCAGTACTTC
NA	TRBV7-9	TRBJ1-1	NA	CASRKTENTEAFF	TGTGCCAGCAGAAAGACAGAGAACACTGAAGCTTTCTTT
NA	TRBV7-3	TRBJ2-2	TRBD1	CASSLAGTGYYTGELFF	TGTGCCAGCAGCCTCGCCGGGACAGGATATTACACCGGGGAGCTGTTTTTT
NA	TRBV5-6	TRBJ1-1	TRBD1	CASSLRDRVPEAFF	TGTGCCAGCAGCTTAAGGGACAGGGTCCCTGAAGCTTTCTTT
NA	TRBV19	TRBJ2-1	NA	CASSTGTHNEQFF	TGTGCCAGTAGTACCGGGACTCACAATGAGCAGTTCTTC
NA	TRBV18	TRBJ2-7	TRBD2	CASSPPNRLAGESYEQYF	TGTGCCAGCTCACCACCAAATAGACTAGCGGGAGAAAGCTACGAGCAGTACTTC
NA	TRBV1	TRBJ2-1	NA	CTSSSLEEQFF	TGCACCAGCAGCTCCCTGGAGGAGCAGTTCTTC
NA	TRBV29-1	TRBJ2-1	TRBD2	CSVGTSGSSYNEQFF	TGCAGCGTAGGGACTAGCGGGAGTTCCTACAATGAGCAGTTCTTC
NA	TRBV4-1	TRBJ2-4	NA	CASSQELQGGIAKNIQYF	TGCGCCAGCAGCCAAGAACTCCAAGGAGGGATAGCCAAAAACATTCAGTACTTC
NA	TRBV5-1	TRBJ1-1	NA	CASKESANTEAFF	TGCGCCAGTAAAGAGTCAGCGAACACTGAAGCTTTCTTT
NA	TRBV6-1	TRBJ2-1	NA	CASSEDRVEFF	TGTGCCAGCAGTGAAGACAGGGTTGAGTTCTTC
NA	TRBV6-5	TRBJ2-1	TRBD1	CASSGTGIYNEQFF	TGTGCCAGCAGCGGGACAGGGATTTACAATGAGCAGTTCTTC
NA	TRBV27	TRBJ2-7	TRBD2	CASSLSWALAGVGEQYF	TGTGCCAGCAGTTTATCCTGGGCTCTAGCGGGAGTAGGCGAGCAGTACTTC
few	TRBV4-2	TRBJ2-1	NA	CASSQGGRGEQFF	TGTGCCAGCAGCCAAGGCGGGCGAGGGGAGCAGTTCTTC
NA	TRBV4-3	TRBJ2-5	NA	CASSASVADEETQYF	TGCGCCAGCAGCGCCAGCGTAGCGGATGAAGAGACCCAGTACTTC
NA	TRBV4-2	TRBJ2-7	NA	CASSQDRSSEQYF	TGTGCCAGCAGCCAAGACAGGAGCTCCGAGCAGTACTTC
NA	TRBV28	TRBJ2-6	NA	CASSFLGGTTISGANVLTF	TGTGCCAGCAGTTTCTTGGGCGGGACAACCATCTCTGGGGCCAACGTCCTGACTTTC
NA	TRBV15	TRBJ2-2	NA	CATSRPPPGELFF	TGTGCCACCAGCAGGCCTCCACCCGGGGAGCTGTTTTTT
NA	TRBV13	TRBJ1-1	NA	CATDRDGFFF	TGTGCCACGGATCGGGACGGCTTTTTCTTT
once	TRBV5-1	TRBJ2-5	NA	CASRFDGAETQYF	TGCGCCAGCAGATTCGACGGTGCAGAGACCCAGTACTTC
NA	TRBV6-1	TRBJ1-1	NA	CASSEQKNTEAFF	TGTGCCAGCAGTGAACAGAAGAACACTGAAGCTTTCTTT
NA	TRBV10-2	TRBJ2-7	NA	CASSEGPGEQYF	TGCGCCAGCAGTGAGGGTCCGGGGGAGCAGTACTTC
NA	TRBV11-3	TRBJ2-1	NA	CASSLGDLTYNEQFF	TGTGCCAGCAGCTTAGGGGATCTGACCTACAATGAGCAGTTCTTC
NA	TRBV5-1	TRBJ2-1	NA	CASSLPGSYNEQFF	TGCGCCAGCAGCCTACCAGGATCGTACAATGAGCAGTTCTTC
NA	TRBV10-3	TRBJ1-1	NA	CAISEFGNTEAFF	TGTGCCATCAGTGAGTTCGGGAACACTGAAGCTTTCTTT